The 12 T cell receptor beta chains in this list originate from one sample, sequenced in a study of blood T cells in healthy people across ages. Next came a second PCR, run for about 6 to 12 cycles, which used a sample-barcoded 5' primer along with a J-beta primer mix. TCRdb re-derived calls from the 5' RACE reads in MiXCR, one entry per CDR3 protein. This table holds 1.4 million or so distinct CDR3 sequences, roughly 43% found once. Sequenced material: blood. Receptors were obtained from a woman younger than 30 in good health.

Here the CDR3 DNA reads TGTGCCACCACAGGGGGTCAATACGAGCAGTACTTC. Protein: CATTGGQYEQYF. The J gene is TRBJ2-4, the V gene TRBV6-5; 8 bases are shared with TRBD1. The J call may be incorrect, as the DNA end agrees better with TRBJ2-7. Germline V lookup: CDR1 MNHEY, CDR2 SVGAGI. The CDR3 contains 12 residues.

A word on this clonotype: The junction does not match germline at one end; this may be a read error. This rearrangement joins TRBV11-1 to TRBJ2-5, with TRBD2 matching over 7 bases. Looked up from germline, CDR1 is SGHAT and CDR2 is FQDESV (reference sequence). This CDR3 contains 17 residues. CDR3 region: CASSSKSETSSKEAQYF. CDR3 DNA sequence: TGTGCCAGCAGCTCGAAATCCGAGACTAGCAGTAAAGAGGCCCAGTACTTC.

This clonotype has just a few counts. The chain uses TRBV20-1 and TRBJ1-5; D might be TRBD1 (6 bases). CDR3 length: 13 amino acids. V was cut by 1 base and J by 5 bases, with 9 bases left in between. The germline CDR1 and CDR2 sequences are DFQATT and SNEGSKA (reference sequence). CDR3 sequence: CSARGGGYQPQHF. The CDR3 nucleotides read TGCAGTGCTAGAGGAGGGGGTTATCAGCCCCAGCATTTT.

The chain employs TRBV12-3 or TRBV12-4 and TRBJ2-1, with TRBD1 identical over 11 bases. The J call is in doubt because the DNA end fits TRBJ2-7 better. The CDR3 spans 13 residues. CDR3: CASWTGGYNEQYF. The CDR3 nucleotides are TGTGCCAGTTGGACAGGGGGCTACAATGAGCAGTACTTC.

The CDR3 loop reads CASSQDPGGGSTDTQYF. The CDR3 bases are TGCGCCAGCAGCCAAGATCCTGGCGGGGGTAGCACAGATACGCAGTATTTT. The V call is TRBV4-1, the J call TRBJ2-3, with TRBD2 identical over 7 bases. The trim removed 0 bases at V and 0 bases at J, leaving 6 bases unmatched. Germline CDR1 and CDR2: MGHRA and YSYEKL. This CDR3 is built from 17 residues.

This sequence joins TRBV18 and TRBJ1-1, with D perhaps TRBD1 (6 bases). V gave up 3 bases and J gave up 5 bases, with 13 bases separating them. This CDR3 has 14 amino acids. Looked up from germline, CDR1 is KGHSH and CDR2 is LQKENI. CDR3 sequence reads: CASSPPGAETEAFF. The CDR3 region has the DNA TGTGCCAGCTCACCCCCGGGGGCGGAAACTGAAGCTTTCTTT.

This clonotype was found a few times. The rearrangement uses TRBV12-3 or TRBV12-4 and TRBJ1-2; tentative D call: TRBD1 (5 bases). This CDR3 is 15 amino acids long. Trimming took 5 bases from V and 0 from J, leaving 13 bases between them. Here the CDR3 DNA reads TGTGCCAGCAGTGGTTTAGGCAGGGCTAACTATGGCTACACCTTC. It is translated as CASSGLGRANYGYTF.

V usage is TRBV27 and J usage is TRBJ2-7, with 9 positions matching TRBD2. Germline lookup yields CDR1 MNHEY and CDR2 SMNVEV (reference sequence). V lost 5 bases and J lost 5; bases outside the gene matches: 4. This CDR3 is built from 13 residues. CDR3 amino acids: CASSRLAEDEQYF. For the CDR3, the DNA is TGTGCCAGCAGTCGACTAGCGGAAGACGAGCAGTACTTC.

The chain couples TRBV7-2 to TRBJ1-2, with no clear D. Trimming shortened V by 5 bases and J by 2 bases, and 15 bases separated the two germline ends. CDR3 length: 15 amino acids. Germline V lookup: CDR1 SGHTA, CDR2 FQGNSA. The CDR3 reads CASSPREVRNYGYTF. Written as DNA, the CDR3 is TGTGCCAGCAGCCCCCGCGAGGTAAGGAACTATGGCTACACCTTC.

This chain connects TRBV7-8 to TRBJ1-1; TRBD1 aligns across 9 bases. J was trimmed by 4 bases and V by 4 bases; bases with no gene match: 10. This CDR3 has 16 residues. From germline, CDR1 is SGHVS and CDR2 FQNEAQ. As DNA, the CDR3 is TGTGCCAGCAGCTCGCTCAACAGGGGGCCTTTCACTGAAGCTTTCTTT. As protein: CASSSLNRGPFTEAFF.

This clonotype was seen at least ten times. The chain employs TRBV27 and TRBJ2-1, with a weak D call TRBD2 (6 bases). Germline V gene sequence: CDR1 MNHEY, CDR2 SMNVEV (reference sequence). This CDR3 has 14 residues. V was cut by 8 bases and J by 4 bases, with 15 bases left in between. The CDR3 nucleotides read TGTGCCAGCCCAGCCCGGGACTCATACAATGAGCAGTTCTTC. Its protein product is CASPARDSYNEQFF.

This chain links TRBV20-1 with TRBJ2-1, with D hard to call. The CDR3 runs to 16 residues. Germline CDR1 reads DFQATT; CDR2 reads SNEGSKA (reference sequence). The V gene lost 1 base and the J gene lost 2 bases, with 15 bases spanning the gap. The CDR3 DNA is TGCAGTGCTAGAGGCGTAGGACCGCGGCCCTACAATGAGCAGTTCTTC. Its translation is CSARGVGPRPYNEQFF.